This T cell receptor (beta chain) was sequenced for a study of blood T cell repertoires in COVID-19. For the study at large: From T cells, B-cell-depleted T cells, or PBMCs came the material, which was cDNA or gDNA.

Using immunoSEQ multiplex PCR, the repertoire was profiled, and TCRdb retains in-frame clones only, with some absent. Of around 190,000 clones in the sample, 88% were seen once. Recovered Cohort 3 donors showed two negative PCRs, clearance, or symptom resolution. The V end was cut by 4 bases, the J end by 4 bases, with 20 bases between. Germline lookup yields CDR1 SGHRS and CDR2 YFSETQ. The CDR3 length is 16 residues. Source material: PBMCs or T cells enriched from blood (not recorded which). The TCR was taken from a woman between 18 and 30 years old who had recovered from COVID-19. The chain has TRBV5-1 and TRBJ1-1; tentative D call: TRBD1 (6 bases). CDR3 amino acids: CASSPQWGGAGTEAFF. DNA for the CDR3: TGCGCCAGCAGCCCCCAGTGGGGGGGGGCGGGCACTGAAGCTTTCTTT.